The table lists the clone carrying this TCR beta chain with many counts. The sample is drawn from a study of human T cells and chemical hapten exposure. The time point was: healthy volunteer bleed at 2 weeks. The authors' total RNA extraction used unfractionated whole blood. Separate cDNA molecules received unique molecular identifiers, which the library attached to them. TCRdb passed the RACE reads through MiXCR, listing each CDR3 protein once. The sample records under 95,000 distinct CDR3 sequences, just under 9% being singletons. V lost 2 bases and J lost 6; bases outside the gene matches: 9. The CDR3 spans 16 residues. CDR1 MGHRA and CDR2 YSYEKL come from the germline V gene.

The V call is TRBV4-1, the J call TRBJ2-1; 8 bases map to TRBD2. This sequence was found in a female donor in good health. Some clones in this sample may be carry-over from other donors' samples. Sequencing was done on a sample of whole blood. CDR3 in amino acids: CASSQMSGLVSNEQFF. CDR3 in DNA: TGCGCCAGCAGCCAAATGTCGGGACTAGTCTCCAATGAGCAGTTCTTC.